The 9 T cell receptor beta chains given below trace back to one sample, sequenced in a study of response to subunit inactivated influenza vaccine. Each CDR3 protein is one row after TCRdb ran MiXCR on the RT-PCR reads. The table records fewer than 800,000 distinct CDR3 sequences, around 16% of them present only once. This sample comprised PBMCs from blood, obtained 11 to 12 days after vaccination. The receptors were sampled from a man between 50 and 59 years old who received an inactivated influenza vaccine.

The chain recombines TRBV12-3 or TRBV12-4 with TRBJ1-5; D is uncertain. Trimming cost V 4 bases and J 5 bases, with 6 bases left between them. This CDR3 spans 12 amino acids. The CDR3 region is CASSYQYQPQHF. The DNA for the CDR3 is TGTGCCAGCAGTTACCAATATCAGCCCCAGCATTTT.

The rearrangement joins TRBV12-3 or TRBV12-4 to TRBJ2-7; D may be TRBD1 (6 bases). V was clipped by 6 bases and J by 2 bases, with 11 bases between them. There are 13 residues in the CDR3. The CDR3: CASSSRQAYEQYF. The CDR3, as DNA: TGTGCCAGCAGCAGCAGACAGGCCTACGAGCAGTACTTC.

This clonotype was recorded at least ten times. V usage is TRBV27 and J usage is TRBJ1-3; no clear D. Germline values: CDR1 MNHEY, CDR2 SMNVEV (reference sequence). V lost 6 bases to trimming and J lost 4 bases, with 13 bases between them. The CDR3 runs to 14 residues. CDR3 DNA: TGTGCCAGCAGAACCCTGAGTGGGGGAAACACCATATATTTT. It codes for CASRTLSGGNTIYF.

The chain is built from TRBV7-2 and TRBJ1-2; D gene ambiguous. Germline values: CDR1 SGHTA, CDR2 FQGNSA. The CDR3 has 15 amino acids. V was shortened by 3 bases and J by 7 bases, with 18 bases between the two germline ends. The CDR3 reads CASSLDAPRASGYTF. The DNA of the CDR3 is TGTGCCAGCAGCTTGGATGCACCTAGGGCGAGTGGCTACACCTTC.

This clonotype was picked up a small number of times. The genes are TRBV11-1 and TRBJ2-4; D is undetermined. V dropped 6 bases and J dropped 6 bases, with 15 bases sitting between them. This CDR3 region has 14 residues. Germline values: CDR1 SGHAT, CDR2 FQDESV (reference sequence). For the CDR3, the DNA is TGTGCCAGCAGTCAAGAGGTCGGATCAAACATTCAGTACTTC. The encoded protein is CASSQEVGSNIQYF.

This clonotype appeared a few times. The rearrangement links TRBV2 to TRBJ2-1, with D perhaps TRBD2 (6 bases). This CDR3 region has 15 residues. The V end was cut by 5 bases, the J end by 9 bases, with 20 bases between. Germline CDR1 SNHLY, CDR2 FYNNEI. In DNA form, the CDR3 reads TGTGCCAGCAGTATAGCGGAGCCAGCGGTGGGTGAGCAGTTCTTC. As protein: CASSIAEPAVGEQFF.

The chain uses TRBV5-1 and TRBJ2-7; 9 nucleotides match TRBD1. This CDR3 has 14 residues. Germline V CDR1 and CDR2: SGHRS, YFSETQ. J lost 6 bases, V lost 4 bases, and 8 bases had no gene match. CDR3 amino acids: CASSRGTGISEQYF. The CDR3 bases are TGCGCCAGCAGCCGCGGGACAGGGATTTCCGAGCAGTACTTC.

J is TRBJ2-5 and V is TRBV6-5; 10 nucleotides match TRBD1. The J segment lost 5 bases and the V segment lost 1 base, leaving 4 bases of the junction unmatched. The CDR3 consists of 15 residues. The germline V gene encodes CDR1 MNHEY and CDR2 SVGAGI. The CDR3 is CASSYWDRGRETQYF. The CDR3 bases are TGTGCCAGCAGTTACTGGGACAGGGGTCGGGAGACCCAGTACTTC.

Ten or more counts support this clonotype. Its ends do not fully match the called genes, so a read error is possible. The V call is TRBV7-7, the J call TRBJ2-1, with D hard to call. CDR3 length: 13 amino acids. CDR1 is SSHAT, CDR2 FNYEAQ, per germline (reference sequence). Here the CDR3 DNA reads TGTGCTAGCAGCTACGGGCAGTACAATGAGCAGTTCTTC. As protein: CASSYGQYNEQFF. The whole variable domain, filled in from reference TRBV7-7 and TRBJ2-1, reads GAGVSQSPRYKVTKRGQDVTLRCDPISSHATLYWYQQALGQGPEFLTYFNYEAQPDKSGLPSDRFSAERPEGSISTLTIQRTEQRDSAMYRCASSYGQYNEQFFGPGTRLTVL.